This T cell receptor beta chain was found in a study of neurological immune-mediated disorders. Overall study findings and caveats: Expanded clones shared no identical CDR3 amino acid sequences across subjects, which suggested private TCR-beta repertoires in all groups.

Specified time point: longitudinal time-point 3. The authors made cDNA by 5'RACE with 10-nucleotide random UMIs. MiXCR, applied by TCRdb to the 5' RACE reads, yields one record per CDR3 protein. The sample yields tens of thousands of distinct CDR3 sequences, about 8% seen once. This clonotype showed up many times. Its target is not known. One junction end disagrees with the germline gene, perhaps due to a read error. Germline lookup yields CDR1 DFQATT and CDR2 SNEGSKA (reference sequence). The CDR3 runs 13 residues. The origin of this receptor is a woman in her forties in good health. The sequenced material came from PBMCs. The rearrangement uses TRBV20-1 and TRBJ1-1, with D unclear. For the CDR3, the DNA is TGCAGTGCTCTTCACCCCACCTACACAATTCTCCCATTT. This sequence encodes CSALHPTYTILPF.